Below are 19 T cell receptor beta chains sequenced from a single sample in a study of shared clonotypes between healthy human individuals. Sequencing used immunoSEQ multiplex PCR; TCRdb keeps in-frame clones, though not all of them. Of some 2,500,000 clones listed, less than 95% are singletons. Material for sequencing was naive CD4+ T cells from PBMCs. Subset reported: CD45RA+ positively selected. These receptors came from a man aged 18 to 35 in good health. Some clones in this sample may be carry-over from other donors' samples.

V and J are TRBV6-1 and TRBJ2-3; D unresolved. Germline CDR1 MNHNS, CDR2 SASEGT. CDR3 length: 13 amino acids. V was clipped by 4 bases and J by 2 bases, with 7 bases between them. CDR3 amino acids: CASSVRLTDTQYF. CDR3 in DNA: TGTGCCAGCAGTGTCAGGCTCACAGATACGCAGTATTTT.

The rearrangement joins TRBV18 to TRBJ1-4, with D possibly matching TRBD1 (5 bases). Per germline, CDR1 KGHSH and CDR2 LQKENI. This CDR3 is built from 14 residues. With 5 bases removed from V and 7 bases from J, the gap between germline ends came to 14 bases. CDR3: CASSSQAIGEKLFF. For the CDR3, the DNA is TGTGCCAGCTCATCACAGGCAATCGGTGAAAAACTGTTTTTT.

The gene calls are TRBV9 and TRBJ2-1; TRBD2 matches 11 bases. Per germline, CDR1 SGDLS and CDR2 YYNGEE. V gave up 4 bases and J gave up 7 bases; unmatched junction bases: 10. This CDR3 contains 16 residues. The CDR3 is CASSPLAGVQWNEQFF. CDR3 coding DNA: TGTGCCAGCAGCCCACTAGCGGGAGTACAGTGGAATGAGCAGTTCTTC.

The V gene is TRBV18, the J gene TRBJ1-4, with a possible D match to TRBD1 (6 bases). V was trimmed by 5 bases and J by 6 bases, leaving 13 bases between them. CDR1 is KGHSH and CDR2 is LQKENI in the germline V gene. The CDR3 has 14 residues. The CDR3 region is CASSSGGADEKLFF. The CDR3 coding sequence is TGTGCCAGCTCATCCGGGGGCGCTGATGAAAAACTGTTTTTT. The entire variable domain, with the rest obtained from reference TRBV18 and TRBJ1-4, is as follows: NAGVMQNPRHLVRRRGQEARLRCSPMKGHSHVYWYRQLPEEGLKFMVYLQKENIIDESGMPKERFSAEFPKEGPSILRIQQVVRGDSAAYFCASSSGGADEKLFFGSGTQLSVL.

The V call is TRBV20-1, the J call TRBJ2-5; no definite D call. V lost 1 base and J 7 bases, leaving 7 bases between the germline ends. This CDR3 contains 11 residues. CDR1 is DFQATT and CDR2 is SNEGSKA in the germline V gene (reference sequence). CDR3 sequence (DNA): TGCAGTGCTAGAGTCGGAGTGACCCAGTACTTC. Translating gives CSARVGVTQYF.

Concerning this clone: Distinct nucleotide sequences in the sample also encode this CDR3. V is TRBV2 and J is TRBJ1-1, with TRBD1 as a possible D gene (5 bases). The CDR3 spans 14 residues. V dropped 6 bases and J dropped 4 bases, with 15 bases sitting between them. CDR1 and CDR2 (germline): SNHLY, FYNNEI. In DNA form, the CDR3 reads TGTGCCAGCAGCGCCGGGACCTCCGGCACTGAAGCTTTCTTT. Protein sequence: CASSAGTSGTEAFF.

This clone was seen just once. Additional DNA sequences in this sample encode the identical CDR3. The chain joins TRBV29-1 to TRBJ2-5; 8 bases align to TRBD2. Germline assignment: CDR1 SQVTM and CDR2 ANQGSEA. CDR3 length equals 13 residues. Germline trimming cut 7 bases from V and 2 bases from J; bases unmatched to any gene: 6. This CDR3 reads CSALTSGQETQYF. The DNA of the CDR3 is TGCAGCGCCCTAACTAGCGGACAAGAGACCCAGTACTTC.

The chain has TRBV19 and TRBJ1-1; 8 bases are shared with TRBD1. This CDR3 has 15 residues. The ends lost 9 bases at V and 0 bases at J; junction bases unmatched: 9. Germline assignment: CDR1 LNHDA and CDR2 SQIVND (reference sequence). CDR3 DNA sequence: TGTGCCAGCATTTCCGAGACAGGGGTGAACACTGAAGCTTTCTTT. Amino acids: CASISETGVNTEAFF.

The CDR3 bases are TGTGCCAGCTGCGGACGGACGGGGGAGCAGTACTTC. This codes for CASCGRTGEQYF. This chain connects TRBV6-5 to TRBJ2-7; D might be TRBD2 (5 bases). Germline V gives CDR1 MNHEY, CDR2 SVGAGI. Deletions cut 8 bases from V and 7 bases from J, with 15 bases between. The CDR3 sequence is 12 residues long.

This clone has more than one count but fewer than ten. The chain links TRBV19 to TRBJ2-1; D perhaps matches TRBD2 (6 bases). Germline V gene data show CDR1 as LNHDA and CDR2 as SQIVND (reference sequence). Trimming took off 1 base at V and 2 bases at J, with 12 bases between the two ends. There are 16 residues in the CDR3. The CDR3 sequence: CASSIVGTLPYNEQFF. The CDR3 DNA sequence: TGTGCCAGTAGTATAGTTGGGACTCTGCCCTACAATGAGCAGTTCTTC.

This chain connects TRBV5-1 to TRBJ1-2; 7 bases align to TRBD1. Unmatched junction bases numbered 12, after V lost 2 bases and J lost 8 bases. The CDR3 runs 15 residues. From germline, CDR1 is SGHRS and CDR2 YFSETQ. The CDR3 DNA reads TGCGCCAGCAGCTTAGCGGACAGACAGGGTCCAGGCTACACCTTC. It translates to CASSLADRQGPGYTF.

The gene calls are TRBV7-2 and TRBJ1-2; D ambiguous. V was cut by 1 base and J by 7 bases, with 13 bases left in between. The germline CDR1 and CDR2 sequences are SGHTA and FQGNSA. CDR3 size: 14 residues. The CDR3 bases are TGTGCCAGCAGCTTAGAGTCCCCTCTAACTGGCTACACCTTC. Encoded protein: CASSLESPLTGYTF.

This chain uses TRBV28 with TRBJ2-2; no firm D call. CDR1 MDHEN and CDR2 SYDVKM come from the germline V gene. The CDR3 contains 16 residues. The ends were cut back, 5 bases at V and 2 bases at J, with 15 bases in the middle. CDR3 DNA sequence: TGTGCCAGCAGTCCGATACAGCAGACCAACACCGGGGAGCTGTTTTTT. This sequence encodes CASSPIQQTNTGELFF.

The chain carries TRBV7-3 and TRBJ2-3; 11 bases align to TRBD1. The CDR3 spans 16 residues. Germline-derived CDR1 and CDR2 are SGHTA and FQGTGA. Trimming removed 5 bases from V and 8 bases from J; junction bases left unmatched: 12. Here the CDR3 reads CASSHSRDRGSGTQYF. CDR3 bases: TGTGCCAGCAGCCATAGCCGGGACAGGGGGAGCGGTACGCAGTATTTT.

The chain is built from TRBV5-5 and TRBJ2-2; D is possibly TRBD2 (6 bases). Germline lookup yields CDR1 SGHKS and CDR2 YYEKEE (reference sequence). Trimming cost V 3 bases and J 7 bases, with 16 bases left between them. The CDR3 loop spans 15 amino acids. The CDR3 DNA is TGTGCCAGCAGCTACCGGACTACGGGTGACGGGGAGCTGTTTTTT. Amino acid sequence: CASSYRTTGDGELFF.

The CDR3 DNA reads as TGTGCCAGCAGCTTAACGTTAAGTGCGCAGGCCCAGCATTTT. This gives the protein CASSLTLSAQAQHF. The rearrangement uses TRBV7-3 and TRBJ1-5, with D uncertain. CDR1 and CDR2 (germline): SGHTA, FQGTGA. This CDR3 is 14 amino acids long. V dropped 0 bases and J dropped 11 bases, with 14 bases sitting between them.

The chain joins TRBV7-2 to TRBJ2-1, with 12 bases aligning to TRBD2. J was trimmed by 7 bases and V by 8 bases; bases with no gene match: 12. The length of the CDR3 is 16 residues. CDR1 is SGHTA and CDR2 is FQGNSA in the germline V gene. CDR3 coding DNA: TGTGCCAGCCTCCGAGGAGCTAGCGGGAGGGCGAATGAGCAGTTCTTC. Translation: CASLRGASGRANEQFF.

V is TRBV5-4 and J is TRBJ2-3; D uncertain. Germline V CDR1 and CDR2: SGHNT, YYREEE (reference sequence). The CDR3 length is 16 residues. V was pared by 4 bases and J by 2 bases, with 17 bases between. For the CDR3, the DNA is TGTGCCAGCAGCCGTACCGACCGTTCCTTCACAGATACGCAGTATTTT. It yields the protein CASSRTDRSFTDTQYF.

V is TRBV12-2 and J is TRBJ2-7; the table's D call, TRBD2, was not checked against the DNA. TRBV12-2 is deemed a pseudogene. The CDR3 sequence is 20 residues long. The CDR3 is CASRLALRTSGRVGSYEQYF. DNA of the CDR3: TGTGCAAGTCGCTTAGCATTACGGACTAGCGGGAGGGTTGGCTCCTACGAGCAGTACTTC.